Shown below are 30 T cell receptor beta chains from a single sample sequenced in a study of blood T cells in healthy people across ages. The second PCR ran roughly 6 to 12 cycles with a sample-barcoded 5' primer and J-beta primers. TCRdb used MiXCR to reprocess the 5' RACE reads, holding one entry per CDR3 protein. Of more than 650,000 distinct CDR3 sequences in the sample, 22% were seen once. The source material was blood. The receptors were sampled from a man between 65 and 85 years old in good health.

This chain links TRBV3-1 with TRBJ1-5; TRBD1 agrees at 10 bases. The CDR3 sequence is 15 residues long. J lost 6 bases, V lost 4 bases, and 6 bases had no gene match. The germline gives CDR1 LGHDT, CDR2 YNNKEL (reference sequence). In DNA, the CDR3 is TGTGCCAGCAGCCGGGGACAGGGGTCGGGTCAGCCCCAGCATTTT. Its translation is CASSRGQGSGQPQHF.

This clonotype showed up just a few times. The V gene is TRBV12-3 or TRBV12-4, the J gene TRBJ1-1; possible D gene TRBD1, 6 bases. Deletions cut 3 bases from V and 10 bases from J, with 12 bases between. CDR3 size: 12 residues. The CDR3 spells CASSLLGGAAFF. In nucleotides, the CDR3 is TGTGCCAGCAGTTTGTTGGGGGGCGCAGCTTTCTTT.

The rearrangement links TRBV20-1 to TRBJ2-3; tentative D call: TRBD1 (7 bases). The CDR3 has 12 amino acids. Between the trimmed V and J ends, which lost 3 bases and 5 bases, there was a span of 9 bases. Germline CDR1 DFQATT, CDR2 SNEGSKA (reference sequence). CDR3 DNA: TGCAGTGCTAGGCGGGACAGAGATACGCAGTATTTT. This encodes CSARRDRDTQYF.

The V and J genes are TRBV10-3 and TRBJ2-7; D perhaps matches TRBD1 (5 bases). In germline, CDR1 is ENHRY, CDR2 SYGVKD. The CDR3 is 14 amino acids. V was cut by 2 bases and J by 1 base, with 9 bases left in between. The chain's CDR3 is CAISEVKGSYEQYF. The CDR3, as DNA: TGTGCCATCAGTGAGGTCAAGGGGTCCTACGAGCAGTACTTC.

There are a few counts of this clonotype. The chain joins TRBV10-1 to TRBJ2-3; TRBD2 might be the D (5 bases). Germline assignment: CDR1 WNHNN and CDR2 SYGVQD (reference sequence). The ends were cut back, 3 bases at V and 8 bases at J, with 9 bases in the middle. The CDR3 has 12 residues. This chain's CDR3 is CASSDQAGTQYF. CDR3 DNA sequence: TGCGCCAGCAGTGACCAGGCGGGTACGCAGTATTTT.

The chain links TRBV5-1 to TRBJ1-2; TRBD1 is a possible D gene (5 bases). The CDR3 sequence is 13 residues long. Germline CDR1 and CDR2: SGHRS and YFSETQ. V was shortened by 3 bases and J by 5 bases, with 11 bases between the two germline ends. The CDR3, as DNA: TGCGCCAGCAGCTGGGGGGAAGAGTATGGCTACACCTTC. This encodes CASSWGEEYGYTF.

This clonotype was seen only a few times. The rearrangement links TRBV2 to TRBJ2-3; 7 bases match TRBD1. The CDR3 length is 15 residues. J gave up 3 bases and V 8 bases, and 11 bases lay outside the gene matches. CDR1 and CDR2 from the germline V gene are SNHLY and FYNNEI. The CDR3 protein is CASERQGLTTDTQYF. DNA for the CDR3: TGTGCCAGCGAAAGACAGGGTCTCACGACAGATACGCAGTATTTT.

The rearrangement uses TRBV28 and TRBJ2-7, with D uncertain. CDR3 length: 13 residues. Germline CDR1 and CDR2: MDHEN and SYDVKM. V was cut by 3 bases and J by 4 bases, with 10 bases left in between. The CDR3 protein is CASSFWSAYEQYF. The CDR3 region has the DNA TGTGCCAGCAGTTTTTGGTCCGCGTACGAGCAGTACTTC. The full variable domain, rest sourced from reference TRBV28 and TRBJ2-7, is DVKVTQSSRYLVKRTGEKVFLECVQDMDHENMFWYRQDPGLGLRLIYFSYDVKMKEKGDIPEGYSVSREKKERFSLILESASTNQTSMYLCASSFWSAYEQYFGPGTRLTVT.

This rearrangement joins TRBV27 to TRBJ1-6, with D unclear. Germline CDR1 MNHEY, CDR2 SMNVEV (reference sequence). CDR3 length equals 13 residues. Between the trimmed V and J ends, which lost 7 bases and 0 bases, there was a span of 4 bases. CDR3 region: CASTYSYNSPLHF. DNA for the CDR3: TGTGCCAGCACCTACTCCTATAATTCACCCCTCCACTTT.

The genes are TRBV11-2 and TRBJ2-5; the D is unclear. Gene TRBJ2-1 matches the end of the DNA better, so the J call may be wrong. This CDR3 is built from 15 residues. The germline V gene has CDR1 SGHAT and CDR2 FQNNGV. Written as DNA, the CDR3 is TGTGCCAGCAGCTTAAAAGTAGGCTTCTTGAGGGAGCAGTTCTTC. As protein: CASSLKVGFLREQFF.

V gene TRBV5-5 combines with J gene TRBJ2-7; TRBD2 matches 14 bases. Trimming cost V 3 bases and J 1 base; bases outside gene matches: 0. This CDR3 contains 15 residues. Germline CDR1 and CDR2: SGHKS and YYEKEE (reference sequence). The CDR3 nucleotides are TGTGCCAGCAGCTGGACTAGCGGGGGGTCCTACGAGCAGTACTTC. Translation: CASSWTSGGSYEQYF.

This clonotype was observed a few times. This chain uses TRBV12-3 or TRBV12-4 with TRBJ2-5; TRBD2 is a possible D gene (5 bases). CDR3 length: 12 amino acids. V lost 8 bases to trimming and J lost 11 bases, with 18 bases between them. CDR3 coding DNA: TGTGCCAGCCAGTTTGGGTTTGGGGAGCAGTACTTC. This sequence encodes CASQFGFGEQYF.

This clonotype was seen more than once but under ten times. The chain links TRBV7-6 to TRBJ2-3; TRBD1 matches at 7 bases. Germline CDR1 reads SGHVS; CDR2 reads FNYEAQ. The V gene end was trimmed by 4 bases and the J gene end by 1 base; junction bases not matched to a gene: 11. The CDR3 has 17 amino acids. The CDR3 loop is CASSSALTGPGTDTQYF. CDR3 nucleotide sequence: TGTGCCAGCAGCTCAGCCCTGACAGGGCCCGGCACAGATACGCAGTATTTT.

This clonotype was observed a few times. The chain employs TRBV3-1 and TRBJ1-2; D is undetermined. The V end lost 7 bases, the J end lost 4 bases, and 22 bases lay between the germline ends. CDR3 length: 16 amino acids. Germline loops: CDR1 LGHDT, CDR2 YNNKEL (reference sequence). The CDR3, as DNA: TGTGCCAGCAACGAAGGTGGGCGGCGGAACCCCTATGGCTACACCTTC. Amino acid sequence: CASNEGGRRNPYGYTF.

The chain is built from TRBV4-2 and TRBJ2-5; D ambiguous. V dropped 0 bases and J dropped 2 bases, with 10 bases sitting between them. Germline CDR1 is LGHNA and CDR2 is YNFKEQ. This CDR3 contains 15 residues. The CDR3 sequence: CASSQDTDHQETQYF. As DNA, the CDR3 is TGTGCCAGCAGCCAAGATACAGACCATCAAGAGACCCAGTACTTC.

This clonotype has a count of ten or more. The genes are TRBV9 and TRBJ2-1, with 8 positions matching TRBD2. CDR1 and CDR2 (germline): SGDLS, YYNGEE. The CDR3 is made up of 16 amino acids. With 0 bases clipped from V and 7 bases from J, the junction kept 9 bases outside the gene matches. The CDR3 bases are TGTGCCAGCAGCGTAGTATCGAGCGGGAGTACAAATGAGCAGTTCTTC. This sequence encodes CASSVVSSGSTNEQFF.

The chain carries TRBV20-1 and TRBJ2-3; 8 nucleotides match TRBD2. The CDR3 covers 14 residues. The germline CDR1 and CDR2 sequences are DFQATT and SNEGSKA (reference sequence). Trimming cost V 7 bases and J 5 bases; bases outside gene matches: 11. The CDR3, as DNA: TGCAGTGGCGAGCGCGGGAGGTTAGGAGATACGCAGTATTTT. It yields the protein CSGERGRLGDTQYF.

Note on this clonotype: A junction boundary mismatches the germline segment, possibly from a read error. The chain joins TRBV20-1 to TRBJ1-6; 7 bases are a match to TRBD1. In germline, CDR1 is DFQATT, CDR2 SNEGSKA (reference sequence). This CDR3 contains 16 residues. The CDR3 region is CSSRDSGRGSDSPLHF. The CDR3 region has the DNA TGCAGTTCTAGAGATAGTGGCAGGGGGTCTGATTCACCCCTCCACTTT.

This clonotype appeared a few times. This chain connects TRBV15 to TRBJ2-3; 13 nucleotides align to TRBD2. Germline V gene lookup returns CDR1 LNHNV and CDR2 YYDKDF (reference sequence). The CDR3 sequence is 17 residues long. V was clipped by 1 base and J by 3 bases; unmatched bases: 4. The CDR3: CATSRGTTSGGTDTQYF. The DNA of the CDR3 is TGTGCCACCAGCAGAGGCACGACTAGCGGGGGGACAGATACGCAGTATTTT.

Many counts were recorded for this clonotype. A read error may produce the germline difference seen at one junction end. This chain uses TRBV5-1 with TRBJ2-3; D is possibly TRBD1 (5 bases). The CDR3 is made up of 14 amino acids. Per the germline V gene, CDR1 is SGHRS and CDR2 is YFSETQ. CDR3 loop: CASSLGQGADTQYF. The DNA for the CDR3 is TGTGCCAGCAGCTTGGGCCAGGGTGCAGATACGCAGTATTTT.

V is TRBV25-1 and J is TRBJ2-1; D uncertain. CDR3 length equals 13 residues. Germline CDR1 and CDR2: MGHDK and SYGVNS. V shed 3 bases and J shed 7 bases, with 10 bases lying between them. The CDR3 reads CASSETIRNEQFF. The CDR3 DNA follows: TGTGCCAGCAGTGAGACAATTCGGAATGAGCAGTTCTTC. The variable domain in full, completed from reference TRBV25-1 and TRBJ2-1, reads EADIYQTPRYLVIGTGKKITLECSQTMGHDKMYWYQQDPGMELHLIHYSYGVNSTEKGDLSSESTVSRIRTEHFPLTLESARPSHTSQYLCASSETIRNEQFFGPGTRLTVL.

This clonotype was seen a few times. The chain recombines TRBV2 with TRBJ1-5; D possibly corresponds to TRBD1 (5 bases). Germline V lookup: CDR1 SNHLY, CDR2 FYNNEI. The CDR3 contains 17 residues. The V gene lost 1 base and the J gene lost 0 bases, with 13 bases spanning the gap. CDR3 in amino acids: CASSEGTRSYSNQPQHF. As DNA, the CDR3 is TGTGCCAGCAGTGAAGGGACAAGGTCTTATAGCAATCAGCCCCAGCATTTT.

This clonotype turned up a few times. Lacking the conserved final phenylalanine or tryptophan, this CDR3 likely reflects a read error. The chain combines TRBV15 with TRBJ2-3; the D gene is possibly TRBD2 (5 bases). The CDR3 extends over 17 amino acids. Germline assignment: CDR1 LNHNV and CDR2 YYDKDF (reference sequence). V lost 2 bases and J 0 bases, leaving 15 bases between the germline ends. The CDR3 DNA is TGTGCCACCAGCAGATCCTCTAGCTTGGGTAGCACAGATACGCAGTATTTG. Protein product: CATSRSSSLGSTDTQYL.

This clonotype showed up just a few times. J is TRBJ2-5 and V is TRBV29-1; D is perhaps TRBD2 (7 bases). This CDR3 has 14 amino acids. Germline values: CDR1 SQVTM, CDR2 ANQGSEA. With 4 bases removed from V and 2 bases from J, the gap between germline ends came to 14 bases. CDR3 DNA: TGCAGCGTTGGGGGCGGGGGCCTTCAAGAGACCCAGTACTTC. This encodes CSVGGGGLQETQYF.

There are a few counts of this clonotype. As DNA, the CDR3 is TGTGCCAGCAGCCGGGGCCTAGGGACAGGGCTACAAGAGACCCAGTACTTC. Translation gives CASSRGLGTGLQETQYF. The chain recombines TRBV27 with TRBJ2-5; 9 nucleotides agree with TRBD1. CDR1 MNHEY and CDR2 SMNVEV come from the germline V gene (reference sequence). The CDR3 is made up of 17 amino acids. J was trimmed by 2 bases and V by 6 bases; bases with no gene match: 13.

CDR3 sequence reads: CSARDPGRDIQYF. CDR3 DNA: TGCAGTGCTAGAGATCCGGGACGGGACATTCAGTACTTC. The chain couples TRBV20-1 to TRBJ2-4, with D possibly called TRBD1 or TRBD2 (5 bases each). The CDR3 extends over 13 amino acids. The germline gives CDR1 DFQATT, CDR2 SNEGSKA (reference sequence). V lost 0 bases and J lost 8, with 11 bases in between.

V usage is TRBV6-2 or TRBV6-3 and J usage is TRBJ2-3; TRBD1 is a possible D gene (5 bases). Germline values: CDR1 MNHEY, CDR2 SVGEGT. Trimming took off 6 bases at V and 8 bases at J, with 12 bases between the two ends. The CDR3 is 12 amino acids. CDR3 region: CASRTDIRTQYF. The CDR3 DNA sequence: TGTGCCAGCAGGACGGACATCCGTACGCAGTATTTT.

The CDR3 bases are TGTGCCAGCAGTGTGCCCCAGGGACCCCGGGCCACTGAAGCTTTCTTT. Amino acids: CASSVPQGPRATEAFF. The V call is TRBV28, the J call TRBJ1-1, with D possibly matching TRBD1 (5 bases). This CDR3 spans 16 amino acids. Germline CDR1 reads MDHEN; CDR2 reads SYDVKM. The V and J ends lost 5 bases and 4 bases respectively, with 20 bases between them.

This clonotype was counted between two and nine times. The V call is TRBV4-1, the J call TRBJ2-5; D uncertain. The last part of the DNA fits TRBJ2-1 better; the J call may be wrong. The V gene's germline CDR1 is MGHRA and CDR2 YSYEKL. CDR3 length: 14 amino acids. CDR3 loop: CASSQPLSYNEQFF. CDR3 DNA sequence: TGCGCCAGCAGCCAACCCCTAAGCTACAATGAGCAGTTCTTC.

This clonotype turned up a few times. This chain links TRBV6-6 with TRBJ1-2; no firm D call. V was cut by 2 bases and J by 8 bases, with 9 bases left in between. CDR3 size: 12 residues. Germline V gives CDR1 MNHNY, CDR2 SVGAGI (reference sequence). For the CDR3, the DNA is TGTGCCAGCAGTTACGGCAGCAGCGGCTACACCTTC. Its protein is CASSYGSSGYTF.